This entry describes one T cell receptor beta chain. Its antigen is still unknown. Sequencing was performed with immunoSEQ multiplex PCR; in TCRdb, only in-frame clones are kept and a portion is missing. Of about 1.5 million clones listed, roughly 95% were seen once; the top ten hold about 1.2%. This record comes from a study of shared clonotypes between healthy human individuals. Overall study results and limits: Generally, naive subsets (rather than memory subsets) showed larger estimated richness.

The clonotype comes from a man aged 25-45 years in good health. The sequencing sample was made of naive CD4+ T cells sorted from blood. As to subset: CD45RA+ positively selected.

DNA for the CDR3: TGTGCCAGTAGTATAGGGAACAGGGGGCGGGTGAACACTGAAGCTTTCTTT. Protein product: CASSIGNRGRVNTEAFF. The chain carries TRBV19 and TRBJ1-1, with 9 bases aligning to TRBD1. From germline, CDR1 is LNHDA and CDR2 SQIVND (reference sequence). With 1 base clipped from V and 0 bases from J, the junction kept 6 bases outside the gene matches. This CDR3 is built from 17 residues. Full variable domain (missing parts from reference TRBV19 and TRBJ1-1): DGGITQSPKYLFRKEGQNVTLSCEQNLNHDAMYWYRQDPGQGLRLIYYSQIVNDFQKGDIAEGYSVSREKKESFPLTVTSAQKNPTAFYLCASSIGNRGRVNTEAFFGQGTRLTVV.